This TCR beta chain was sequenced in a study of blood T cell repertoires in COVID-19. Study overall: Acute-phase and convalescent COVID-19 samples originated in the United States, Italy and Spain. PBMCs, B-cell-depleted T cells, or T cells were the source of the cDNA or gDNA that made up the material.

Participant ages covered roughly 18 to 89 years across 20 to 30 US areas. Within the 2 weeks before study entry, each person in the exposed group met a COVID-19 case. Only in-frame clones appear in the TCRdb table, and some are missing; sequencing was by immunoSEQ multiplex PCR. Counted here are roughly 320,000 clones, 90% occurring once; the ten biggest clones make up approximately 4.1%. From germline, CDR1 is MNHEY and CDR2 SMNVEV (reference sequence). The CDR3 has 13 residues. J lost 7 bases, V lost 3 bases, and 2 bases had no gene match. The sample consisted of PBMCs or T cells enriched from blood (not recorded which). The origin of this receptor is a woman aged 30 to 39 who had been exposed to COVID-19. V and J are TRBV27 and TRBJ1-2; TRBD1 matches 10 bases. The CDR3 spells CASSLDRGFGYTF. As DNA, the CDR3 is TGTGCCAGCAGTTTGGACAGGGGGTTTGGCTACACCTTC.